This T cell receptor beta chain was obtained from a study of PD-1 blockade in classical Hodgkin lymphoma. Study-level points and caveats: Compared with healthy donors, newly diagnosed patients reportedly showed lower baseline TCR diversity.

Of note for this clone: What it binds is not known.

The CDR3 loop spans 15 amino acids. The germline V gene has CDR1 PRHDT and CDR2 FYEKMQ (reference sequence). With 5 bases clipped from V and 0 bases from J, the junction kept 3 bases outside the gene matches. Time point: newly diagnosed, previously untreated cHL patient sample. Untreated, newly diagnosed classical Hodgkin lymphoma PBMCs were comparators. Only in-frame clones appear in the TCRdb table, and some are missing; sequencing was by immunoSEQ multiplex PCR. The data show tens of thousands of clones, approximately 93% seen once. The rearrangement joins TRBV13 to TRBJ1-3; TRBD1 matches 8 bases. The TCR comes from a human donor with classical Hodgkin lymphoma. Material for sequencing was peripheral blood mononuclear cells (PBMCs). CDR3 sequence reads: CASSRQGRSGNTIYF. For the CDR3, the DNA is TGTGCCAGCAGCCGACAGGGGCGCTCTGGAAACACCATATATTTT.